A single sample gave rise to the 16 T cell receptor beta chains below, sequenced in a study of blood T cell repertoires in COVID-19. Using immunoSEQ multiplex PCR, the repertoire was profiled, and TCRdb retains in-frame clones only, with some absent. The table has about 240,000 clones, more than 75% seen once; the top ten hold about 3.3%. The sequenced sample was PBMCs or T cells enriched from blood (not recorded which). These receptors all stem from a woman in her thirties or forties with acute COVID-19.

The gene calls are TRBV27 and TRBJ1-6; 8 bases are a match to TRBD1. After removal of 3 bases from V and 7 bases from J, the junction contained 8 bases not matched to a gene. Germline lookup yields CDR1 MNHEY and CDR2 SMNVEV (reference sequence). The CDR3 runs 16 residues. CDR3: CASSFGQGAGNSPLHF. The CDR3 DNA is TGTGCCAGCAGTTTTGGGCAGGGGGCGGGAAATTCACCCCTCCACTTT.

This clone came up a few times. This sequence joins TRBV29-1 and TRBJ1-1; D gene ambiguous. The CDR3 spans 15 residues. V lost 1 base and J 10 bases, leaving 22 bases between the germline ends. Per the germline V gene, CDR1 is SQVTM and CDR2 is ANQGSEA. CDR3 sequence reads: CSVEGLGLKGVRAFF. The CDR3 coding sequence is TGCAGCGTTGAAGGACTCGGCCTTAAGGGAGTTCGAGCTTTCTTT.

J is TRBJ2-1 and V is TRBV9; D might be TRBD1 (6 bases). V was cut by 3 bases and J by 7 bases, with 14 bases left in between. Germline CDR1 is SGDLS and CDR2 is YYNGEE. This CDR3 has 14 amino acids. The CDR3 DNA is TGTGCCAGCAGCGAAACAGGGCCTGGAAATGAGCAGTTCTTC. This encodes CASSETGPGNEQFF. The complete variable domain, with remaining parts taken from reference TRBV9 and TRBJ2-1, reads DSGVTQTPKHLITATGQRVTLRCSPRSGDLSVYWYQQSLDQGLQFLIQYYNGEERAKGNILERFSAQQFPDLHSELNLSSLELGDSALYFCASSETGPGNEQFFGPGTRLTVL.

This clone was picked up one time. The V gene is TRBV3-1 (or the pseudogene TRBV3-2), the J gene TRBJ1-3; 8 positions match TRBD1. With 5 bases clipped from V and 2 bases from J, the junction kept 5 bases outside the gene matches. Looked up from germline, CDR1 is LGHDT and CDR2 is YNNKEL (reference sequence). CDR3 length: 15 amino acids. DNA for the CDR3: TGTGCCAGCAGCGTCGACAGGGGTCCTGGAAACACCATATATTTT. Protein product: CASSVDRGPGNTIYF.

The V gene is TRBV5-5, the J gene TRBJ2-1; D gene unclear. V was cut by 2 bases and J by 8 bases, with 11 bases left in between. This CDR3 comprises 13 residues. In germline, CDR1 is SGHKS, CDR2 YYEKEE (reference sequence). CDR3 protein: CASSFESADEQFF. The CDR3 region has the DNA TGTGCCAGCAGCTTCGAAAGCGCTGATGAGCAGTTCTTC.

This clone showed up just once. The chain recombines TRBV5-6 with TRBJ2-1; maybe TRBD2 (6 bases). This CDR3 contains 15 residues. Germline V gene data show CDR1 as SGHDT and CDR2 as YYEEEE. V was trimmed by 4 bases and J by 7 bases, leaving 18 bases between them. As DNA, the CDR3 is TGTGCCAGCAGCACCACCTCGTCTAGCGCGAATGAGCAGTTCTTC. This translates into CASSTTSSSANEQFF.

The chain carries TRBV9 and TRBJ1-4; D is possibly TRBD1 (6 bases). From germline, CDR1 is SGDLS and CDR2 YYNGEE. Trimming shortened V by 4 bases and J by 3 bases, and 13 bases separated the two germline ends. The CDR3 spans 15 residues. The CDR3 region is CASSPLDSSNEKLFF. CDR3 in DNA: TGTGCCAGCAGCCCCCTGGACAGCTCTAATGAAAAACTGTTTTTT. Full variable domain (remainder filled in from reference TRBV9 and TRBJ1-4): DSGVTQTPKHLITATGQRVTLRCSPRSGDLSVYWYQQSLDQGLQFLIQYYNGEERAKGNILERFSAQQFPDLHSELNLSSLELGDSALYFCASSPLDSSNEKLFFGSGTQLSVL.

J is TRBJ1-2 and V is TRBV30; the D is unclear. There are 14 residues in the CDR3. V was clipped by 3 bases and J by 7 bases, with 18 bases between them. Looked up from germline, CDR1 is GTSNPN and CDR2 is SVGIG (reference sequence). CDR3 protein: CAWSLNQIRGGYTF. CDR3 nucleotides: TGTGCCTGGAGCCTAAACCAGATCCGGGGTGGCTACACCTTC.

This clone has a single count. Other nucleotide sequences in the sample specify the same CDR3. V usage is TRBV4-1 and J usage is TRBJ2-2; D uncertain. CDR1 and CDR2 from the germline V gene are MGHRA and YSYEKL. Trimming pared 2 bases from V and 5 bases from J, leaving 3 bases between. The CDR3 is 12 residues long. The CDR3 spells CASSQLTGELFF. The CDR3, as DNA: TGCGCCAGCAGCCAACTGACCGGGGAGCTGTTTTTT.

The chain has TRBV7-9 and TRBJ2-7, with TRBD2 matching 15 bases. V shed 4 bases and J 1 base; nucleotides not matched to a gene: 11. This CDR3 comprises 19 residues. In germline, CDR1 is SEHNR, CDR2 FQNEAQ (reference sequence). CDR3 coding DNA: TGTGCCAGCAGCTCCCCCGCGGGACTAGCGGGAGGCACTTCCTACGAGCAGTACTTC. Translated: CASSSPAGLAGGTSYEQYF.

The rearrangement joins TRBV7-2 to TRBJ2-2; possibly TRBD2 for D (6 bases). V lost 2 bases, J lost 4 bases, and 11 bases lay in between. This CDR3 is 15 amino acids long. Per germline, CDR1 SGHTA and CDR2 FQGNSA. DNA for the CDR3: TGTGCCAGCAGCTTAAAACTAGCTACCACCGGGGAGCTGTTTTTT. Translated, it gives CASSLKLATTGELFF.

The chain uses TRBV25-1 and TRBJ1-1, with no clear D. V was pared by 6 bases and J by 1 base, with 9 bases between. This CDR3 is built from 13 residues. Germline V gives CDR1 MGHDK, CDR2 SYGVNS. The chain's CDR3 is CASRKHGNTEAFF. The CDR3 nucleotides read TGTGCCAGCAGGAAGCACGGGAACACTGAAGCTTTCTTT.

In nucleotides, the CDR3 is TGTGCCAGCAGCTTGGGCCTCCGAGAAGGCTACACCTTC. It translates to CASSLGLREGYTF. This sequence joins TRBV5-6 and TRBJ1-2; unclear D gene. Germline CDR1 reads SGHDT; CDR2 reads YYEEEE. V lost 0 bases to trimming and J lost 8 bases, with 11 bases between them. CDR3 length: 13 amino acids.

The chain uses TRBV5-6 and TRBJ2-1, with 9 bases identical to TRBD2. This CDR3 has 16 residues. V trimming: 4 bases; J trimming: 0 bases; junction bases outside the gene matches: 5. Germline V gene lookup returns CDR1 SGHDT and CDR2 YYEEEE. CDR3 coding DNA: TGTGCCAGCAGCCTGACTAGCGGTCCCTCCTACAATGAGCAGTTCTTC. It encodes CASSLTSGPSYNEQFF.

V gene TRBV11-1 combines with J gene TRBJ2-1; TRBD2 aligns across 10 bases. Looked up from germline, CDR1 is SGHAT and CDR2 is FQDESV (reference sequence). The trim removed 7 bases at V and 8 bases at J, leaving 11 bases unmatched. CDR3 length: 15 amino acids. CDR3 nucleotide sequence: TGTGCCAGCAATCCGACGGCTAGCGGGAGTTATGAGCAGTTCTTC. Its translation: CASNPTASGSYEQFF.

This clone was counted once. The genes are TRBV5-4 and TRBJ1-1, with D possibly matching TRBD1 (6 bases). The germline V gene encodes CDR1 SGHNT and CDR2 YYREEE (reference sequence). The V gene lost 0 bases and the J gene lost 3 bases, with 12 bases spanning the gap. The CDR3 is made up of 15 amino acids. Here the CDR3 reads CASSLVGGAYTEAFF. The DNA of the CDR3 is TGTGCCAGCAGCTTGGTTGGGGGCGCGTACACTGAAGCTTTCTTT.